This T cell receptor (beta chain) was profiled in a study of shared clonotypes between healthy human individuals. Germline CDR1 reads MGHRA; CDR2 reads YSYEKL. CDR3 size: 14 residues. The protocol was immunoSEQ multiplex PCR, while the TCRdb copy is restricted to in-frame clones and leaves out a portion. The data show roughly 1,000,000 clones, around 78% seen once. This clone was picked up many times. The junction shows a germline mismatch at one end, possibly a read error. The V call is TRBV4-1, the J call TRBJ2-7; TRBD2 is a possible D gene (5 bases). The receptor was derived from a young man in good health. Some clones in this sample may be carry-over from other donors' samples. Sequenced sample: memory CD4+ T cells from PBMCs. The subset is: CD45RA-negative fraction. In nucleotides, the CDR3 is TGCGCCAGCAGCCCCTTAGCGACCTCCCACGAGCAGTACTTC. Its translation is CASSPLATSHEQYF.